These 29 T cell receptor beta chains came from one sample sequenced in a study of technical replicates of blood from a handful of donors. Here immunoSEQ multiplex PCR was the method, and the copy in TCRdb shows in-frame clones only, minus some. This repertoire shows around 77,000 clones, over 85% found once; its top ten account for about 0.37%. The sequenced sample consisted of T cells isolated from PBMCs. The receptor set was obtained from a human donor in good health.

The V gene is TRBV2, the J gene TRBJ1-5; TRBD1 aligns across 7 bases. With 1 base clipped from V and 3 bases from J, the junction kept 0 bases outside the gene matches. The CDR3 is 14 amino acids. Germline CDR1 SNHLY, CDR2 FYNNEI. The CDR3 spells CASSEEGANQPQHF. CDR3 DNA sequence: TGTGCCAGCAGTGAAGAGGGGGCCAATCAGCCCCAGCATTTT. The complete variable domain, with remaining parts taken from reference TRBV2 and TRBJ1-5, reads EPEVTQTPSHQVTQMGQEVILRCVPISNHLYFYWYRQILGQKVEFLVSFYNNEISEKSEIFDDQFSVERPDGSNFTLKIRSTKLEDSAMYFCASSEEGANQPQHFGDGTRLSIL.

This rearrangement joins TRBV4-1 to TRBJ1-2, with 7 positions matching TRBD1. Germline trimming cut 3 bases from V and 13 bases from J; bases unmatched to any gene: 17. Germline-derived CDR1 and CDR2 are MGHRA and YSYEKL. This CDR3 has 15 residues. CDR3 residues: CASSHNGQAALEITF. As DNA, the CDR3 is TGCGCCAGCAGCCATAACGGACAGGCGGCGCTTGAGATCACCTTC.

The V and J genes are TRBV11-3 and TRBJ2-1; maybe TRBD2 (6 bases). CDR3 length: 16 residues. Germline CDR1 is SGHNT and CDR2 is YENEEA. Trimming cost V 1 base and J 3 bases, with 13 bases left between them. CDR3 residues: CASSLGPLAVYNEQFF. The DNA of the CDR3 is TGTGCCAGCAGCTTAGGTCCGTTAGCGGTCTACAATGAGCAGTTCTTC.

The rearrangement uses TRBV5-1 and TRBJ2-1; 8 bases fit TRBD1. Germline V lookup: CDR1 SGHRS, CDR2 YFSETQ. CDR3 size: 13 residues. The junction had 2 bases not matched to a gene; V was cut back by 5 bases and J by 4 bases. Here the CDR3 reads CASSGQGYNEQFF. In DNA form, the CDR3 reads TGCGCCAGCAGTGGACAGGGATACAATGAGCAGTTCTTC.

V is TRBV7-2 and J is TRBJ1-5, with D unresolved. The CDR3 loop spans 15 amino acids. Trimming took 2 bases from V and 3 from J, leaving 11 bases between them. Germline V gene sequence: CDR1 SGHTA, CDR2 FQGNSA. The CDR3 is CASSLNNRNNQPQHF. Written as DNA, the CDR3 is TGTGCCAGCAGCTTAAATAACAGAAACAATCAGCCCCAGCATTTT.

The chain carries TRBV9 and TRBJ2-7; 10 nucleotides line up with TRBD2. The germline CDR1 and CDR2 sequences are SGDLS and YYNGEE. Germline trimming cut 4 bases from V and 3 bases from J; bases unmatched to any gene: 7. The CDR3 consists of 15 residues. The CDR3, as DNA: TGTGCCAGCAGCCCACTAGCGGGGACCATCTACGAGCAGTACTTC. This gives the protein CASSPLAGTIYEQYF.

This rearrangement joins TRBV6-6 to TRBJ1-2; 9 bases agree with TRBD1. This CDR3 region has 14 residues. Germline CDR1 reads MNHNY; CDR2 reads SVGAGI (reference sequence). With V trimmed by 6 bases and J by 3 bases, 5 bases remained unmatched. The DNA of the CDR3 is TGTGCCAGCAGAGAGGGACAGGGCTACTATGGCTACACCTTC. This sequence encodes CASREGQGYYGYTF.

The CDR3 nucleotides read TGTGCCAGCAGTTCGACTAGCGGCACAGATACGCAGTATTTT. Translation gives CASSSTSGTDTQYF. V and J are TRBV7-3 and TRBJ2-3; 8 positions agree with TRBD2. In germline, CDR1 is SGHTA, CDR2 FQGTGA. The CDR3 is 14 residues long. The J segment lost 1 base and the V segment lost 6 bases, leaving 3 bases of the junction unmatched.

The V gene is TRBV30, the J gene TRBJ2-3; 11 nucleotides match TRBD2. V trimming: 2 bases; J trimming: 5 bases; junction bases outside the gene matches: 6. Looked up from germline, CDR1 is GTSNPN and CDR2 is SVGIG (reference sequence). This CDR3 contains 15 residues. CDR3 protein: CAWSLLAGGIDTQYF. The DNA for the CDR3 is TGTGCCTGGAGTTTGCTAGCGGGAGGAATAGATACGCAGTATTTT.

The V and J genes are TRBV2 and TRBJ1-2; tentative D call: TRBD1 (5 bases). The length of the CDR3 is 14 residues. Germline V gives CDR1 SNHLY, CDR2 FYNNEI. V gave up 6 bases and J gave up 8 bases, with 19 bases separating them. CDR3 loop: CASSADRTSGGYTF. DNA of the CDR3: TGTGCCAGCAGCGCCGACAGAACAAGTGGAGGCTACACCTTC.

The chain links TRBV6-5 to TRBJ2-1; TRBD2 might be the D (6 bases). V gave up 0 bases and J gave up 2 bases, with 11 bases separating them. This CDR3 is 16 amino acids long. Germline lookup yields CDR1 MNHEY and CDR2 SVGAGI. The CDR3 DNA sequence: TGTGCCAGCAGTTACTCCCGGGAGCGCGCCTACAATGAGCAGTTCTTC. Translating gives CASSYSRERAYNEQFF.

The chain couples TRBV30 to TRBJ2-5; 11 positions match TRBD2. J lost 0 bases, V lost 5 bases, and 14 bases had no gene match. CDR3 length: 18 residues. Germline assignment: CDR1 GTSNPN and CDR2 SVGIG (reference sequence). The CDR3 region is CAWGPKPGLAVYQETQYF. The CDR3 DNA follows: TGTGCCTGGGGGCCAAAACCGGGACTAGCGGTTTACCAAGAGACCCAGTACTTC.

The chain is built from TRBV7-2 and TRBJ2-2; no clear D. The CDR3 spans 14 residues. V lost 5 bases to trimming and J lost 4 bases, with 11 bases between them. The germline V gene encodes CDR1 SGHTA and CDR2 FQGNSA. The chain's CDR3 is CASSPLITTGELFF. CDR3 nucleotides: TGTGCCAGCAGCCCCCTAATAACCACCGGGGAGCTGTTTTTT.

The DNA of the CDR3 is TGTGCCAGCGGAGTCCGAGCGGGAGGGTGGGCGGAGACCCAGTACTTC. Translated: CASGVRAGGWAETQYF. The chain couples TRBV7-8 to TRBJ2-5, with 10 positions matching TRBD2. This CDR3 region has 16 residues. Germline V CDR1 and CDR2: SGHVS, FQNEAQ. With V trimmed by 8 bases and J by 5 bases, 14 bases remained unmatched.

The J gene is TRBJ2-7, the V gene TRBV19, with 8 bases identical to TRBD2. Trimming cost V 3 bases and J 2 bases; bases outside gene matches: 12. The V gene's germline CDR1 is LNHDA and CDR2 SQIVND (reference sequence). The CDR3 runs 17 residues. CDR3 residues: CASSMQRSGRIPYEQYF. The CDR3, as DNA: TGTGCCAGTAGTATGCAACGGAGCGGGAGAATCCCCTACGAGCAGTACTTC.

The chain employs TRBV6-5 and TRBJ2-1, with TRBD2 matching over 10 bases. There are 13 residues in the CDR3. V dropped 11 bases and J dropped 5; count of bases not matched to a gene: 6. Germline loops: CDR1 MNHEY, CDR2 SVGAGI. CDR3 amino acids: CAPRTSGNNEQFF. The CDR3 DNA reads TGTGCCCCTCGGACTAGCGGTAACAATGAGCAGTTCTTC.

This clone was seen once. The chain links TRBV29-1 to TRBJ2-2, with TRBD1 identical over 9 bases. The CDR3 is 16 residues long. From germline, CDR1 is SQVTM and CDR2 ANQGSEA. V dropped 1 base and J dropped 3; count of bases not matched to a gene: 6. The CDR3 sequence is CSVEVPWTGDTGELFF. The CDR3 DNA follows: TGCAGCGTTGAAGTCCCCTGGACAGGGGACACCGGGGAGCTGTTTTTT.

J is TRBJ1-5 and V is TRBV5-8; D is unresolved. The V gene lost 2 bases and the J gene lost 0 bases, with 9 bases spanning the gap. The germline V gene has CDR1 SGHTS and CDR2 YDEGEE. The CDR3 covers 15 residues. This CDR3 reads CASSFPRYSNQPQHF. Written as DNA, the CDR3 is TGTGCCAGCAGCTTCCCGCGATATAGCAATCAGCCCCAGCATTTT.

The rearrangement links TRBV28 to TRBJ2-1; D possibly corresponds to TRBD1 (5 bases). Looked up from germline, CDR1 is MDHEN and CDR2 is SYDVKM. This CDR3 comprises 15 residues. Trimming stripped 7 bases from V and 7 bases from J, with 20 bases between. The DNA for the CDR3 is TGTGCCAGCAACCCCGCCCAGGGCTGGCGGAATGAGCAGTTCTTC. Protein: CASNPAQGWRNEQFF. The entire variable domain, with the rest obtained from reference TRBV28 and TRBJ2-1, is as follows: DVKVTQSSRYLVKRTGEKVFLECVQDMDHENMFWYRQDPGLGLRLIYFSYDVKMKEKGDIPEGYSVSREKKERFSLILESASTNQTSMYLCASNPAQGWRNEQFFGPGTRLTVL.

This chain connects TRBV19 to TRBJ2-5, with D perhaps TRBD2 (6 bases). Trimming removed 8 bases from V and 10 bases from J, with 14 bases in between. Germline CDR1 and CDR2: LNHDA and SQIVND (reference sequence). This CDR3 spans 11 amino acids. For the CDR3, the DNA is TGTGCCAGTGGTGACATCGGGGGCCAGTACTTC. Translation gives CASGDIGGQYF.

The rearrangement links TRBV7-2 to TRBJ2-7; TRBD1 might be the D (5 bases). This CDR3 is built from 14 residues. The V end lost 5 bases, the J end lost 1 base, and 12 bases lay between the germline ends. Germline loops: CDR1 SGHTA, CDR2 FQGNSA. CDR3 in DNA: TGTGCCAGCAGCCCGGCAGGGAATTCCTACGAGCAGTACTTC. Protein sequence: CASSPAGNSYEQYF. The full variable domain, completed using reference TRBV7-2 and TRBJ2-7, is GAGVSQSPSNKVTEKGKDVELRCDPISGHTALYWYRQSLGQGLEFLIYFQGNSAPDKSGLPSDRFSAERTGGSVSTLTIQRTQQEDSAVYLCASSPAGNSYEQYFGPGTRLTVT.

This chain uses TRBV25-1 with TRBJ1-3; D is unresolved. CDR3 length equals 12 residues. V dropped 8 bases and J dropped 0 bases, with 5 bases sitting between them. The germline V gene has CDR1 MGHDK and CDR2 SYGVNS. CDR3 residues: CASSYSGNTIYF. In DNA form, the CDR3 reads TGTGCCAGCTCCTACTCTGGAAACACCATATATTTT.

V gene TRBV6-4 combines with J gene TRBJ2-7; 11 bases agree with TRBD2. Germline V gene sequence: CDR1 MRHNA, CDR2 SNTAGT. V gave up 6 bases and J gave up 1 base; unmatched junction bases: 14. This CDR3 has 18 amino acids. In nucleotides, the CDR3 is TGTGCCAGCAGGGCCCGACTAGCGGGGCAACCCACATCCTACGAGCAGTACTTC. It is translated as CASRARLAGQPTSYEQYF.

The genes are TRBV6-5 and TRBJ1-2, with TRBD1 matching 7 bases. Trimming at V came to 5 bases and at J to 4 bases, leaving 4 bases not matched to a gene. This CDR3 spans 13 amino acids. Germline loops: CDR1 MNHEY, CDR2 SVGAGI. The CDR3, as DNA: TGTGCCAGCAGTACGGGACAGCTCTATGGCTACACCTTC. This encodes CASSTGQLYGYTF.

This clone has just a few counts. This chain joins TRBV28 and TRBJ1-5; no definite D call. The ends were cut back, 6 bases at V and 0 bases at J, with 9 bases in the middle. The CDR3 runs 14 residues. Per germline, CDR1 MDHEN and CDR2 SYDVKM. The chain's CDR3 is CASRPHHSNQPQHF. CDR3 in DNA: TGTGCCAGCAGACCACACCATAGCAATCAGCCCCAGCATTTT.

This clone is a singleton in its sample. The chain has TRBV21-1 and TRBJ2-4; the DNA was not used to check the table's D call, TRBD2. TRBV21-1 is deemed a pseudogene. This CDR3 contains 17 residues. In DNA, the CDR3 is TGTGCCAGCAGCTTTTCCGGGTCCCCGGGAGCCAAAAACATTCAGTACTTC. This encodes CASSFSGSPGAKNIQYF.

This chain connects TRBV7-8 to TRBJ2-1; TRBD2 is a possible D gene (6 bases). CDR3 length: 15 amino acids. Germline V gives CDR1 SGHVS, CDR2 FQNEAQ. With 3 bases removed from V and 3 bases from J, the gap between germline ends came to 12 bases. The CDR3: CASSLEGGNYNEQFF. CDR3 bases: TGTGCCAGCAGCTTGGAGGGCGGTAACTACAATGAGCAGTTCTTC.

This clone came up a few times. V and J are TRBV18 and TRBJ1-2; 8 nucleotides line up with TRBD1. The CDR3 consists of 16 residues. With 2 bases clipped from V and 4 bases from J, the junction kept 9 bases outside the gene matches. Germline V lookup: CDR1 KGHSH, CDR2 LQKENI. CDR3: CASSPKGQGGGYGYTF. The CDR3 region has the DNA TGTGCCAGCTCACCAAAAGGACAGGGAGGGGGCTATGGCTACACCTTC.

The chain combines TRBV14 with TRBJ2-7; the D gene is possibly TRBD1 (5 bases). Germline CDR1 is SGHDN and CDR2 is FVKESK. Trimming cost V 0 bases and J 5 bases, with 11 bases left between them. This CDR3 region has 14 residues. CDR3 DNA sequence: TGTGCCAGCAGCCAAGAACGGCAGGGCCACGAGCAGTACTTC. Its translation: CASSQERQGHEQYF.